Listed below are T cell receptor beta chains from one sample, sequenced in a study of blood T cells in healthy people across ages. Via MiXCR, TCRdb re-called the 5' RACE reads, giving one row per CDR3 protein. The sample has about a million distinct CDR3 sequences, more than 30% seen once. Sequenced material: blood. The receptors here all came from a man younger than 35 in good health. Each CDR3 is given with its conserved first and last residue. A D gene is named only where the DNA matches it firmly. A clone size is listed for some rows: how often the clone was seen (once, few, many), or a class if it is expanded.

.,TRBJ2-1,TRBV4-2,many,CASSQDYNEQFF,TGTGCCAGCAGCCAAGATTACAATGAGCAGTTCTTC
.,TRBJ2-7,TRBV6-6,.,CASSYSISERYDEQYF,TGTGCCAGCAGTTACTCGATATCGGAAAGGTATGACGAGCAGTACTTC
.,TRBJ2-2,TRBV4-3,few,CASSHKMEAGTSTGELFF,TGCGCCAGCAGCCACAAGATGGAGGCAGGGACCTCCACCGGGGAGCTGTTTTTT
TRBD1,TRBJ2-1,TRBV30,.,CAWASGQGFEQFF,TGTGCCTGGGCGTCGGGACAGGGGTTTGAGCAGTTCTTC
TRBD1,TRBJ1-2,TRBV10-3,many,CAISGQGVNYGYTF,TGTGCCATCAGTGGTCAGGGGGTGAACTATGGCTACACCTTC
.,TRBJ2-3,TRBV29-1,.,CSVGGDASADTQYF,TGCAGCGTTGGGGGGGATGCTAGCGCAGATACGCAGTATTTT
.,TRBJ2-1,TRBV12-3/TRBV12-4,.,CASSKGGQAGGEQFF,TGTGCCAGCAGTAAGGGGGGACAGGCGGGAGGTGAGCAGTTCTTC
.,TRBJ1-5,TRBV3-1,few,CASSQGRQVGQPQHF,TGTGCCAGCAGCCAAGGGAGGCAGGTTGGACAGCCCCAGCATTTT
.,TRBJ1-2,TRBV3-1,.,CASSQDASSYGYTF,TGTGCCAGCAGCCAAGATGCCAGCTCCTATGGCTACACCTTC
TRBD1,TRBJ2-3,TRBV11-1,.,CASSFAGTGWADTQYF,TGTGCCAGCAGCTTTGCCGGGACAGGGTGGGCAGATACGCAGTATTTT
.,TRBJ2-4,TRBV6-6,.,CASSSPDGTPGEQYF,TGTGCCAGCAGTTCACCGGACGGGACCCCAGGGGAGCAGTACTTC
.,TRBJ2-5,TRBV2,many,CASSRGRQSQETQYF,TGTGCCAGCAGTAGAGGAAGACAGTCACAAGAGACCCAGTACTTC
TRBD1,TRBJ2-4,TRBV7-2,few,CASSRQGYAPTSFYNEQYF,TGTGCCAGCAGCCGACAGGGGTATGCGCCAACCAGCTTTTACAATGAGCAGTACTTC
.,TRBJ1-3,TRBV5-1,.,CASSSPGGGNTIYF,TGCGCCAGCAGCTCCCCGGGCGGGGGAAACACCATATATTTT
.,TRBJ2-5,TRBV9,few,CASSIGLRDQETQYF,TGTGCCAGCAGCATAGGGTTGAGGGATCAAGAGACCCAGTACTTC
TRBD1,TRBJ2-3,TRBV6-1,.,CASSRRQGALMTSSTDTQYF,TGTGCCAGCAGCCGTCGACAGGGGGCTCTAATGACCTCTAGCACAGATACGCAGTATTTT
.,TRBJ2-2,TRBV7-9,.,CASSWGEPYTGELFF,TGTGCCAGCAGCTGGGGGGAACCGTACACCGGGGAGCTGTTTTTT
.,TRBJ2-5,TRBV7-9,.,CASGEGGIQETQYF,TGTGCCAGCGGTGAGGGGGGAATACAAGAGACCCAGTACTTC
.,TRBJ2-2,TRBV12-3/TRBV12-4,few,CASILDVTGELFF,TGTGCCAGCATCTTAGACGTTACCGGGGAGCTGTTTTTT
.,TRBJ2-7,TRBV5-1,few,CASSLEQSLTYEQYF,TGCGCCAGCAGCTTGGAACAGTCACTCACCTACGAGCAGTACTTC
.,TRBJ2-2,TRBV4-3,few,CASSQDYPNTGELFF,TGCGCCAGCAGCCAAGATTACCCAAACACCGGGGAGCTGTTTTTT
.,TRBJ1-5,TRBV2,.,CASSEQVYSNQPQHF,TGTGCCAGCAGTGAACAGGTTTATAGCAATCAGCCCCAGCATTTT
.,TRBJ2-3,TRBV14,few,CASSQVQGLDTQYF,TGTGCCAGCAGCCAAGTACAGGGTTTGGATACGCAGTATTTT
TRBD1,TRBJ2-1,TRBV3-1,.,CASNQRTGGNEQFF,TGTGCCAGCAATCAAAGGACAGGGGGCAATGAGCAGTTCTTC
.,TRBJ2-1,TRBV6-1,.,CASSVHGGEAYNEQFF,TGTGCCAGCAGTGTCCATGGGGGCGAGGCCTACAATGAGCAGTTCTTC
.,TRBJ2-3,TRBV3-1,few,CATSGVPTDTQYF,TGTGCCACCTCAGGGGTTCCTACAGATACGCAGTATTTT
.,TRBJ1-3,TRBV12-3/TRBV12-4,.,CASSRRTTGNTIYF,TGTGCCAGCAGTCGACGGACAACTGGAAACACCATATATTTT
.,TRBJ1-2,TRBV20-1,.,CSAEPQEYYGYTF,TGCAGTGCTGAACCTCAAGAATACTATGGCTACACCTTC
.,TRBJ1-2,TRBV12-3/TRBV12-4,many,CASSPTGATYGYTF,TGTGCCAGCAGTCCCACGGGGGCCACTTATGGCTACACCTTC
TRBD1,TRBJ2-1,TRBV4-1,.,CASSEKGQISYNEQFF,TGCGCCAGCAGCGAAAAGGGACAGATCTCCTACAATGAGCAGTTCTTC
.,TRBJ1-6,TRBV11-2,.,CASSSLTFDNSPLHF,TGTGCCAGCAGCTCACTAACTTTCGACAATTCACCCCTCCACTTT
.,TRBJ2-1,TRBV20-1,.,CSASPRAGTHYNEQFF,TGCAGTGCTAGTCCCCGGGCCGGGACTCATTACAATGAGCAGTTCTTC
.,TRBJ2-2,TRBV4-3,few,CASSQDLGRGDGELFF,TGCGCCAGCAGCCAAGATCTCGGCAGGGGTGACGGGGAGCTGTTTTTT
.,TRBJ2-5,TRBV7-2,.,CASIPTTRDEQYF,TGTGCCAGCATCCCCACAACCCGGGATGAGCAGTACTTC
.,TRBJ2-5,TRBV4-2,few,CASSQDHGVETQYF,TGTGCCAGCAGCCAAGATCACGGGGTTGAGACCCAGTACTTC
.,TRBJ2-1,TRBV30,.,CAWIGAESYNEQFF,TGTGCCTGGATTGGGGCAGAATCCTACAATGAGCAGTTCTTC
.,TRBJ2-3,TRBV20-1,few,CSAIPQRIGTASTDTQYF,TGCAGTGCCATCCCCCAACGGATAGGGACGGCCTCCACAGATACGCAGTATTTT
.,TRBJ1-5,TRBV20-1,.,CSARDPAVEFQHF,TGCAGTGCTAGGGACCCTGCGGTTGAGTTCCAGCATTTT
.,TRBJ2-7,TRBV6-1,few,CASSETSSYEQYF,TGTGCCAGCAGTGAAACAAGCTCCTACGAGCAGTACTTC
.,TRBJ1-2,TRBV12-3/TRBV12-4,few,CASSSQGPTYGYTF,TGTGCCAGCAGTTCGCAGGGTCCGACCTATGGCTACACCTTC
.,TRBJ2-7,TRBV6-6,.,CASSPTDQPQYF,TGTGCCAGCAGTCCCACGGATCAGCCCCAGTACTTC
.,TRBJ1-1,TRBV12-3/TRBV12-4,few,CASRISAGSTEAFF,TGTGCCAGCAGAATATCGGCTGGAAGCACTGAAGCTTTCTTT
TRBD1,TRBJ1-2,TRBV20-1,many,CSARVLDAGQGIGGYTF,TGCAGTGCTAGAGTACTCGACGCGGGACAGGGGATCGGTGGCTACACCTTC
.,TRBJ1-1,TRBV3-1,.,CASSPRGTVNTEAFF,TGTGCCAGCAGCCCAAGAGGTACAGTGAACACTGAAGCTTTCTTT
.,TRBJ1-5,TRBV25-1,once,CASSGMGPSNQPQHF,TGTGCCAGCAGTGGGATGGGACCGAGCAATCAGCCCCAGCATTTT
.,TRBJ1-5,TRBV4-3,.,CASSQGNTNQPQHF,TGCGCCAGCAGCCAAGGGAACACCAATCAGCCCCAGCATTTT
TRBD1,TRBJ2-3,TRBV28,.,CASSLPGTGYGDTQYF,TGTGCCAGCAGTTTACCCGGGACAGGGTATGGGGATACGCAGTATTTT
.,TRBJ1-1,TRBV7-6,few,CASSLLTEDTEAFF,TGTGCCAGCAGCTTACTTACAGAAGACACTGAAGCTTTCTTT